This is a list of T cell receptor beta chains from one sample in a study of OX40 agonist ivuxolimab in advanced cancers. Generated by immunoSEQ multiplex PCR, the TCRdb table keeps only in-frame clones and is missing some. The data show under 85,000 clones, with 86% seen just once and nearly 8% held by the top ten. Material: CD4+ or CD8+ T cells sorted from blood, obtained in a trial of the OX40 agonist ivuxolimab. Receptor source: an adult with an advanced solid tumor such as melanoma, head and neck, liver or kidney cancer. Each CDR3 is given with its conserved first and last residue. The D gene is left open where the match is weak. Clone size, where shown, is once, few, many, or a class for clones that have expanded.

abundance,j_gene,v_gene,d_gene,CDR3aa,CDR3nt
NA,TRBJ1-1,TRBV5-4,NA,CASSLASSKANTEAFF,TGTGCCAGCAGCTTGGCTTCGTCGAAAGCGAACACTGAAGCTTTCTTT
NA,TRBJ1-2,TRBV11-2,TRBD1,CASSPFRYRGSYGYTF,TGTGCCAGCAGCCCGTTCCGGTACAGGGGAAGCTATGGCTACACCTTC
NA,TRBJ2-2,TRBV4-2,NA,CASSRDLLTGTTGELFF,TGTGCCAGCAGCCGAGATCTCCTAACGGGAACCACCGGGGAGCTGTTTTTT
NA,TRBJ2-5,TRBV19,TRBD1,CASSGTVQETQYF,TGTGCCAGTAGTGGGACAGTTCAAGAGACCCAGTACTTC
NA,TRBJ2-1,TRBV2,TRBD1,CASSEQGVYIRDEQFF,TGTGCCAGCAGTGAACAGGGGGTGTATATAAGGGATGAGCAGTTCTTC
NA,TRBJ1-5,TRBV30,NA,CAWSEGGKWQPQHF,TGTGCCTGGAGTGAAGGAGGGAAGTGGCAGCCCCAGCATTTT
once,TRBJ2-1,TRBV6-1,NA,CASIPAYNEQFF,TGTGCCAGCATTCCGGCCTACAATGAGCAGTTCTTC
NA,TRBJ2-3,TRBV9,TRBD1,CASSVAPGTGTDTQYF,TGTGCCAGCAGCGTAGCCCCCGGGACAGGGACAGATACGCAGTATTTT
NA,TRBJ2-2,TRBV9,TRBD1,CASSPRQGDVGELFF,TGTGCCAGCAGCCCCCGACAGGGGGATGTCGGGGAGCTGTTTTTT
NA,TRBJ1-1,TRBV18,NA,CASSATVNTEAFF,TGTGCCAGCTCAGCGACGGTGAACACTGAAGCTTTCTTT
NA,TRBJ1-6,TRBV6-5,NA,CASSYDVNSPLHF,TGTGCCAGCAGTTACGACGTAAATTCACCCCTCCACTTT
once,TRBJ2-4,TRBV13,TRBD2,CASSSAGRAAKNIQYF,TGTGCCAGCAGCTCAGCGGGGAGAGCTGCCAAAAACATTCAGTACTTC
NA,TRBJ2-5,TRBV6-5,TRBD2,CASSYSLAGAQETQYF,TGTGCCAGCAGTTACAGCCTAGCGGGAGCCCAAGAGACCCAGTACTTC
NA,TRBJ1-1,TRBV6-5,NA,CASSSLRTGKRAEAFF,TGTGCCAGCAGTTCCTTAAGGACGGGGAAGAGAGCTGAAGCTTTCTTT
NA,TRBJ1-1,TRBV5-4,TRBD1,CASSPSGQVNTEAFF,TGTGCCAGCAGCCCGTCGGGACAGGTGAACACTGAAGCTTTCTTT
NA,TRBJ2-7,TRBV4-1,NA,CASSQGVGWGSYEQYF,TGCGCCAGCAGCCAAGGTGTCGGGTGGGGGTCCTACGAGCAGTACTTC
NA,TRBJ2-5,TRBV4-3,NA,CASSQDIGPPQETQYF,TGCGCCAGCAGCCAAGATATAGGACCCCCTCAAGAGACCCAGTACTTC
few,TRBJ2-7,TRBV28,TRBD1,CASSSTGANLYEQYF,TGTGCCAGCAGTTCGACAGGGGCAAACCTCTACGAGCAGTACTTC
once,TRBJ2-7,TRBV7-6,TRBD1,CASSPRTGGVEQYF,TGTGCCAGCAGCCCACGGACAGGGGGCGTCGAGCAGTACTTC
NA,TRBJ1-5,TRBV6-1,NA,CASSFSRDNQPQHF,TGTGCCAGCAGTTTTTCCAGGGACAATCAGCCCCAGCATTTT
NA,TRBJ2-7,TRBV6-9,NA,CASSYDGQNTYEQYF,TGTGCCAGCAGTTACGACGGTCAGAACACCTACGAGCAGTACTTC
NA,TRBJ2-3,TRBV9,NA,CASSVVASRTDTQYF,TGTGCCAGCAGCGTAGTGGCTAGCCGCACAGATACGCAGTATTTT
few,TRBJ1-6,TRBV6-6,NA,CASSYSDGGSGSPLHF,TGTGCCAGCAGTTACTCCGACGGGGGCTCGGGCTCACCCCTCCACTTT
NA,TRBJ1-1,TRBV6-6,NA,CASRPPTASNTEAFF,TGTGCCAGCAGACCTCCAACAGCTTCGAACACTGAAGCTTTCTTT
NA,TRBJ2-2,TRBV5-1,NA,CASRNRRGTGELFF,TGCGCCAGCAGAAATCGTAGAGGTACCGGGGAGCTGTTTTTT
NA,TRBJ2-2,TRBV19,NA,CASSISQVSSGELFF,TGTGCCAGTAGTATCTCGCAAGTTTCGTCCGGGGAGCTGTTTTTT
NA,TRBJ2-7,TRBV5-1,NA,CASSLGPSGYEQYF,TGTGCCAGCAGCTTGGGTCCGTCCGGATACGAGCAGTACTTC
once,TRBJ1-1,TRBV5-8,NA,CASSLARANEAFF,TGTGCCAGCAGCTTGGCTCGGGCCAATGAAGCTTTCTTT
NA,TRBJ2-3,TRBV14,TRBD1,CASSLGQLSTDTQYF,TGTGCCAGCAGCCTGGGACAGCTTAGCACAGATACGCAGTATTTT
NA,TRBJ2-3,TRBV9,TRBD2,CASSAPVGREGDTQYF,TGTGCCAGCAGCGCTCCTGTTGGGCGGGAGGGAGATACGCAGTATTTT
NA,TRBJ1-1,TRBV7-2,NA,CASSYGVEAFF,TGTGCCAGCAGCTACGGGGTCGAAGCTTTCTTT
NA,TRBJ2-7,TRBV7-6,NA,CASSPTPTYEQYF,TGTGCCAGCAGCCCCACACCTACCTACGAGCAGTACTTC
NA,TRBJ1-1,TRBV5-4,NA,CASSLALGINTEAFF,TGTGCCAGCAGCTTGGCCTTGGGCATAAACACTGAAGCTTTCTTT
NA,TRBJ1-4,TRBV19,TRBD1,CASSRTGDYNEKLFF,TGTGCCAGTAGTCGTACAGGGGATTATAATGAAAAACTGTTTTTT
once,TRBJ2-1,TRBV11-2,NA,CASSLQVAEQFF,TGTGCCAGCAGCTTACAAGTCGCTGAGCAGTTCTTC
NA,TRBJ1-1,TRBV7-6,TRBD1,CASSSAPGRGRRGGTEAFF,TGTGCCAGCAGCTCCGCGCCCGGGAGGGGGCGCCGTGGCGGCACTGAAGCTTTCTTT
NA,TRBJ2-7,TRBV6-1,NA,CASSDMGGEQYF,TGTGCCAGCAGTGACATGGGAGGCGAGCAGTACTTC
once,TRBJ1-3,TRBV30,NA,CAFSLQGWIRNTIYF,TGTGCCTTTTCTTTACAGGGATGGATAAGAAACACCATATATTTT
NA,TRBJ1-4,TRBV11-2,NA,CASNAGGGREKLFF,TGTGCCAGCAACGCGGGGGGAGGACGGGAAAAACTGTTTTTT
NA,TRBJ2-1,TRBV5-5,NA,CASRLPGSLWNEQFF,TGTGCCAGTCGACTGCCCGGGAGTTTGTGGAATGAGCAGTTCTTC
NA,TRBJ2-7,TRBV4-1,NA,CASSGSSYEQYF,TGCGCCAGCAGCGGGAGCTCCTACGAGCAGTACTTC
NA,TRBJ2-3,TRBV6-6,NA,CASSYPISDGTDTQYF,TGTGCCAGCAGTTACCCAATATCAGACGGCACAGATACGCAGTATTTT
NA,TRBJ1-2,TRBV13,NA,CASSADRGVADGYTF,TGTGCCAGCAGCGCGGACAGAGGGGTAGCAGATGGCTACACCTTC
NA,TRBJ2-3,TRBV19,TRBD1,CASSIQGAQDTQYF,TGTGCCAGTAGTATTCAGGGGGCGCAAGATACGCAGTATTTT
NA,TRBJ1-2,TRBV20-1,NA,CSATDYGYTF,TGCAGTGCGACCGACTATGGCTACACCTTC
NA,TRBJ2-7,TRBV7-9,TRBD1,CASSQLQGVSYEQYF,TGTGCCAGCAGCCAACTACAGGGGGTCTCCTACGAGCAGTACTTC
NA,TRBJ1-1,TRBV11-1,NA,CASSLDQMTEAFF,TGTGCCAGCAGCTTAGATCAGATGACTGAAGCTTTCTTT
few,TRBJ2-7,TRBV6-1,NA,CASRPHPNEQYF,TGTGCCAGCAGACCTCATCCAAACGAGCAGTACTTC
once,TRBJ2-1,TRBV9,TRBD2,CASSVSSGNYNEQFF,TGTGCCAGCAGCGTATCTAGCGGGAACTACAATGAGCAGTTCTTC